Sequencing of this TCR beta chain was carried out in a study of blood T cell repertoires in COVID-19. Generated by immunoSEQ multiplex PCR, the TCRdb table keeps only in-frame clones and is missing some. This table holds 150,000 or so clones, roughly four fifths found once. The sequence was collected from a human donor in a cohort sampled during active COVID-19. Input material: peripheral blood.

The DNA for the CDR3 is TGTGCCAGCAGCGCCACCCGAGGGGGTGATACGCAGTATTTT. Translating gives CASSATRGGDTQYF. The chain links TRBV9 to TRBJ2-3, with D possibly being TRBD1 (6 bases). Germline-derived CDR1 and CDR2 are SGDLS and YYNGEE. The CDR3 totals 14 residues. Deletions cut 3 bases from V and 6 bases from J, with 14 bases between.